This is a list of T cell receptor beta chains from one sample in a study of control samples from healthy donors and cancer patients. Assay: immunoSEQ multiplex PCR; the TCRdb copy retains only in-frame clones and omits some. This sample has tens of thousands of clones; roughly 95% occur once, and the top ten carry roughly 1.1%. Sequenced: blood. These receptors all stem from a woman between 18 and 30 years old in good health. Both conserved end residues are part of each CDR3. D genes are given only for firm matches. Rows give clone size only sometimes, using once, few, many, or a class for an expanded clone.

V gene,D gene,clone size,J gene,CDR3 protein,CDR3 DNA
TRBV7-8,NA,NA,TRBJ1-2,CASSFDSPLGYGYTF,TGTGCCAGCAGCTTCGACAGCCCGCTCGGCTATGGCTACACCTTC
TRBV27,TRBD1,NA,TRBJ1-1,CASRYLQGGERNTEAFF,TGTGCCAGCAGGTACTTACAGGGGGGCGAAAGGAACACTGAAGCTTTCTTT
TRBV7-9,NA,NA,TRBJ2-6,CASSAPNSGANVLTF,TGTGCCAGCAGCGCACCCAACTCTGGGGCCAACGTCCTGACTTTC
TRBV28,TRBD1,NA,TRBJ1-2,CASSGQGINYGYTF,TGTGCCAGCAGCGGACAGGGGATTAACTATGGCTACACCTTC
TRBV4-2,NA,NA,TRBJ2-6,CASSQDLTSGANVLTF,TGTGCCAGCAGCCAAGATTTGACATCTGGGGCCAACGTCCTGACTTTC
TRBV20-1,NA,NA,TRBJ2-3,CSAPRTDTQYF,TGCAGTGCCCCCCGCACAGATACGCAGTATTTT
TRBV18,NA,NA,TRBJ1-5,CASSLTDSNQPQHF,TGTGCCAGCTCACTGACGGATAGCAATCAGCCCCAGCATTTT
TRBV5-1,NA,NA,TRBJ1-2,CASSFEGFSYGYTF,TGCGCCAGCAGCTTTGAGGGGTTTAGCTATGGCTACACCTTC
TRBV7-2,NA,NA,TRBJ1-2,CASSLTSSYGYTF,TGTGCCAGCAGCTTAACCAGTTCCTATGGCTACACCTTC
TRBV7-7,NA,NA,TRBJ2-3,CASSLNSGAPWTDTQYF,TGTGCCAGCAGCTTAAATTCGGGGGCTCCTTGGACAGATACGCAGTATTTT
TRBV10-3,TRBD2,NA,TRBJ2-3,CAISEGSGGEVDTQYF,TGTGCCATCAGTGAAGGTAGCGGGGGGGAGGTAGATACGCAGTATTTT
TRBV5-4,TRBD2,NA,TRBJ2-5,CASSLSGGNQETQYF,TGTGCCAGCAGCCTTAGCGGGGGGAACCAAGAGACCCAGTACTTC
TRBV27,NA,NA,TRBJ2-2,CASSLGLNTGELFF,TGTGCCAGCAGCTTAGGCCTTAACACCGGGGAGCTGTTTTTT
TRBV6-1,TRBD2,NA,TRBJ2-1,CASSEEAGGNNEQFF,TGTGCCAGCAGTGAAGAAGCGGGGGGAAATAATGAGCAGTTCTTC
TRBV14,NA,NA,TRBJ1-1,CASSHGRKAFF,TGTGCCAGCAGCCATGGTAGGAAGGCTTTCTTT
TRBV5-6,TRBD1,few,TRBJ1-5,CASSRGTGEGNQPQHF,TGTGCCAGCAGCCGAGGGACAGGGGAAGGCAATCAGCCCCAGCATTTT
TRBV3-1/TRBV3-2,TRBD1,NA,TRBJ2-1,CASGRDRGYNEQFF,TGTGCCAGCGGGCGGGACAGGGGATACAATGAGCAGTTCTTC
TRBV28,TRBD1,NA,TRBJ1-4,CASRRRQGLKEKLFF,TGTGCCAGCCGGAGACGACAGGGCTTGAAAGAAAAACTGTTTTTT
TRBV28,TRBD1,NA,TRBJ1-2,CASSLGTGDYGYTF,TGTGCCAGCAGTTTGGGGACAGGGGACTATGGCTACACCTTC
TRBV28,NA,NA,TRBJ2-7,CASYPGLLSSYEQYF,TGTGCCAGCTATCCGGGACTCTTGAGCTCCTACGAGCAGTACTTC
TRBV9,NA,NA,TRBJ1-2,CASSVDTNYGYTF,TGTGCCAGCAGCGTAGATACTAACTATGGCTACACCTTC
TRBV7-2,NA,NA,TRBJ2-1,CASSFYSYNEQFF,TGTGCCAGCAGCTTCTACTCTTACAATGAGCAGTTCTTC
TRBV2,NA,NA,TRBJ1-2,CASSDSQGPYGYTF,TGTGCCAGCAGTGATAGTCAGGGTCCCTATGGCTACACCTTC
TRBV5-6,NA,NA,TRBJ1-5,CASSSRDIYSNQPQHF,TGTGCCAGCAGCTCGCGGGACATTTATAGCAATCAGCCCCAGCATTTT
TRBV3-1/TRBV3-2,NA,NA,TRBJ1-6,CASSQGSSGNSPLHF,TGTGCCAGCAGCCAAGGAAGCAGCGGCAATTCACCCCTCCACTTT
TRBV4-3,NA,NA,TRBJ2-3,CASSQDVTTQYF,TGCGCCAGCAGCCAAGATGTCACTACGCAGTATTTT
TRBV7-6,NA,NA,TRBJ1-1,CASSKWPGPGSEAFF,TGTGCCAGCAGCAAATGGCCAGGACCCGGGTCTGAAGCTTTCTTT
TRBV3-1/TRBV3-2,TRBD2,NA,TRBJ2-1,CASSPRGSGGYNEQFF,TGTGCCAGCAGCCCGAGGGGGAGCGGGGGGTACAATGAGCAGTTCTTC
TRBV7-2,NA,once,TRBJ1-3,CASSSSPGQQTKWDF,TGTGCCAGCAGCTCTTCCCCGGGACAACAAACCAAATGGGATTTT
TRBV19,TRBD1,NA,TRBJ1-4,CATSNIGQGATNEKLFF,TGTGCCACCTCCAATATAGGACAGGGGGCAACTAATGAAAAACTGTTTTTT
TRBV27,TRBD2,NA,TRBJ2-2,CASRASGGLNTGELFF,TGTGCCAGCAGGGCTAGCGGGGGTCTGAACACCGGGGAGCTGTTTTTT
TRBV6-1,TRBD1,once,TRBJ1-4,CASSGWGTGVSPNEKLFF,TGTGCCAGCAGTGGGTGGGGGACAGGGGTCTCCCCTAATGAAAAACTGTTTTTT
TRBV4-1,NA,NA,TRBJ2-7,CASSHVKGPADLREQYF,TGCGCCAGCAGCCATGTCAAGGGACCCGCCGATCTACGGGAGCAGTACTTC
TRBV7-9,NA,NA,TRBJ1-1,CASTPGGGDTEAFF,TGTGCCAGCACCCCGGGAGGGGGGGACACTGAAGCTTTCTTT